Listed below are T cell receptor beta chains from one sample, sequenced in a study of OX40 agonist ivuxolimab in advanced cancers. Libraries were prepared by immunoSEQ multiplex PCR; TCRdb keeps only in-frame clonotypes and omits some of them. The sample lists 25,000 or so clones, around 78% occurring once. The sample consisted of CD4+ or CD8+ T cells sorted from blood, taken in a trial of the OX40 agonist ivuxolimab. The receptors shown here come from an adult with an advanced solid tumor such as melanoma, head and neck, liver or kidney cancer. Both conserved end residues are part of each CDR3. The D gene is left open where the match is weak. The listing skips clone size in some rows; elsewhere it reads once, few, many or a size class.

clone_size	d_call	v_call	j_call	cdr3_aa	cdr3_nt
NA	TRBD1	TRBV7-6	TRBJ1-3	CASSPGTGAENTIYF	TGTGCCAGCAGCCCCGGGACAGGGGCTGAAAACACCATATATTTT
NA	NA	TRBV28	TRBJ1-2	CASSPRTDGARGYTF	TGTGCCAGCAGTCCTCGGACGGATGGAGCTAGGGGCTACACCTTC
NA	TRBD1	TRBV5-3	TRBJ1-1	CARIKRGTGDTEAFF	TGTGCCAGAATCAAAAGGGGGACAGGGGACACTGAAGCTTTCTTT
NA	NA	TRBV6-1	TRBJ2-3	CASSEKNPTADTQYF	TGTGCCAGCAGTGAAAAAAACCCAACGGCAGATACGCAGTATTTT
NA	NA	TRBV7-5	TRBJ1-2	CARSLDRGSGHGYTF	TGTGCCAGAAGCCTAGACAGGGGTAGTGGTCATGGCTACACCTTC
NA	NA	TRBV4-3	TRBJ1-2	CASSQAFRGRENYGYTF	TGCGCCAGCAGCCAAGCTTTTCGGGGGAGGGAGAACTATGGCTACACCTTC
NA	NA	TRBV29-1	TRBJ2-1	CSVQQGGNEQFF	TGCAGCGTCCAACAGGGAGGCAATGAGCAGTTCTTC
few	NA	TRBV9	TRBJ1-5	CASSQGSRDQPQHF	TGTGCCAGCAGCCAGGGGTCTCGGGATCAGCCCCAGCATTTT
once	TRBD1	TRBV27	TRBJ2-2	CASSLAGQGVGGELFF	TGTGCCAGCAGTTTAGCGGGACAGGGGGTAGGCGGGGAGCTGTTTTTT
NA	NA	TRBV6-1	TRBJ2-2	CASSEIIRDTGELFF	TGTGCCAGCAGTGAAATCATTAGAGACACCGGGGAGCTGTTTTTT
once	NA	TRBV9	TRBJ1-3	CASSVGTGNTIYF	TGTGCCAGCAGCGTAGGGACTGGAAACACCATATATTTT
few	TRBD2	TRBV19	TRBJ2-5	CASKRGKGETQYF	TGTGCCAGTAAGCGGGGAAAAGGGGAGACCCAGTACTTC
NA	TRBD2	TRBV5-8	TRBJ2-1	CASSPRTSGGDRFF	TGTGCCAGCAGCCCTCGGACTAGCGGGGGGGACAGGTTCTTC
NA	TRBD1	TRBV5-1	TRBJ2-2	CASSFGTANTGELFF	TGCGCCAGCAGCTTCGGGACAGCAAACACCGGGGAGCTGTTTTTT
NA	NA	TRBV30	TRBJ2-1	CAWRSWTSLSDEQFF	TGTGCCTGGAGGTCGTGGACGTCTCTAAGCGATGAGCAGTTCTTC
few	NA	TRBV5-4	TRBJ2-1	CASSLARTLNEQFF	TGTGCCAGCAGCTTGGCCAGGACACTCAATGAGCAGTTCTTC
NA	NA	TRBV4-3	TRBJ1-6	CASSQAWAGANSPLHF	TGCGCCAGCAGCCAAGCTTGGGCAGGGGCCAATTCACCCCTCCACTTT
NA	TRBD2	TRBV10-3	TRBJ2-1	CAISESSSSGGPNEQFF	TGTGCCATCAGTGAGTCGTCGTCTAGCGGGGGGCCCAATGAGCAGTTCTTC
NA	NA	TRBV7-8	TRBJ2-7	CASSLSRGRDDEQYF	TGTGCCAGCAGCCTATCGCGGGGGCGGGATGACGAGCAGTACTTC
NA	NA	TRBV9	TRBJ2-7	CASSVGAGSYEQYF	TGTGCCAGCAGCGTGGGGGCAGGATCCTACGAGCAGTACTTC
NA	NA	TRBV5-1	TRBJ2-7	CASSFEISYEQYF	TGTGCCAGCAGCTTTGAAATCTCCTACGAGCAGTACTTC
NA	TRBD2	TRBV18	TRBJ2-1	CASSPSGGVGNEQFF	TGTGCCAGCTCCCCTTCTGGGGGGGTAGGCAATGAGCAGTTCTTC
NA	NA	TRBV7-8	TRBJ1-2	CASSLGGYYTF	TGTGCCAGCAGCTTAGGGGGGTACTACACCTTC
few	NA	TRBV7-3	TRBJ1-6	CASSRDGNSPLHF	TGTGCCAGCAGCCGGGACGGTAATTCACCCCTCCACTTT
NA	TRBD1	TRBV27	TRBJ2-7	CASSSPGQGYEQYF	TGTGCCAGCAGTTCGCCGGGACAGGGTTACGAGCAGTACTTC
medium-sized	NA	TRBV4-1	TRBJ2-7	CASSQSSSAWQYF	TGCGCCAGCAGCCAGAGCTCTAGTGCATGGCAGTACTTC
NA	NA	TRBV6-6	TRBJ2-1	CASSYSSGRDNEQFF	TGTGCCAGCAGTTACTCTAGCGGCAGAGACAATGAGCAGTTCTTC
NA	TRBD2	TRBV10-3	TRBJ2-3	CAISDFLAGGSPDTQYF	TGTGCCATCAGTGATTTTCTGGCGGGGGGCTCCCCAGATACGCAGTATTTT
NA	NA	TRBV4-1	TRBJ2-1	CASSQDQAPEVNEQFF	TGCGCCAGCAGCCAAGATCAGGCCCCGGAGGTCAATGAGCAGTTCTTC
few	NA	TRBV2	TRBJ2-2	CASSENRQPTGELFF	TGTGCCAGCAGTGAAAACAGACAACCTACCGGGGAGCTGTTTTTT
many	TRBD2	TRBV28	TRBJ2-5	CASSSTSAGREETQYF	TGTGCCAGCAGCTCGACTAGCGCGGGGAGGGAAGAGACCCAGTACTTC
NA	TRBD2	TRBV2	TRBJ2-3	CASRLGLARTDTQYF	TGTGCCAGCAGGTTGGGACTAGCTCGCACAGATACGCAGTATTTT
NA	TRBD2	TRBV7-9	TRBJ2-1	CASSFLAGNSGNEQFF	TGTGCCAGCAGCTTCCTAGCGGGGAATTCGGGCAATGAGCAGTTCTTC
once	NA	TRBV9	TRBJ2-5	CASSESGRAETQYF	TGTGCCAGCAGTGAGTCCGGAAGGGCGGAGACCCAGTACTTC
NA	TRBD2	TRBV6-6	TRBJ2-3	CASSGTSPTDTQYF	TGTGCCAGCAGTGGGACTAGCCCCACAGATACGCAGTATTTT
NA	TRBD1	TRBV11-3	TRBJ1-1	CASRRGQGTEAFF	TGTGCCAGCAGGAGGGGACAGGGGACTGAAGCTTTCTTT
NA	NA	TRBV4-1	TRBJ1-5	CASSQEGDGNQPQHF	TGCGCCAGCAGCCAAGAGGGCGACGGGAATCAGCCCCAGCATTTT
NA	NA	TRBV11-2	TRBJ1-2	CASSLDSYGYTF	TGTGCCAGCAGCTTAGACAGCTATGGCTACACCTTC
NA	NA	TRBV7-6	TRBJ1-6	CASSLGQGRNSPLHF	TGTGCCAGCAGCTTAGGTCAGGGGAGAAATTCACCCCTCCACTTT
NA	TRBD1	TRBV2	TRBJ2-7	CASSERTGGMYEQYF	TGTGCCAGCAGTGAACGGACAGGGGGCATGTACGAGCAGTACTTC
NA	NA	TRBV7-9	TRBJ1-6	CASSFDQGRGSPLHF	TGTGCCAGCAGCTTTGATCAGGGGCGCGGTTCACCCCTCCACTTT
few	TRBD2	TRBV25-1	TRBJ2-7	CASSEWGGTYEQYF	TGTGCCAGCAGTGAATGGGGGGGTACCTACGAGCAGTACTTC
NA	NA	TRBV19	TRBJ1-1	CASSILSRETEAFF	TGTGCCAGTAGTATATTATCCAGGGAAACTGAAGCTTTCTTT
NA	NA	TRBV6-6	TRBJ1-1	CASSLARTVEAFF	TGTGCCAGCAGCCTAGCGCGGACAGTTGAAGCTTTCTTT
NA	NA	TRBV27	TRBJ2-1	CASSNPAYNEQFF	TGTGCCAGCAGTAACCCGGCCTACAATGAGCAGTTCTTC
NA	NA	TRBV6-5	TRBJ2-1	CASSKGPYNEQFF	TGTGCCAGCTCGAAGGGGCCCTACAATGAGCAGTTCTTC
NA	NA	TRBV27	TRBJ2-1	CASSFEPYNEQFF	TGTGCCAGCAGTTTCGAGCCTTACAATGAGCAGTTCTTC
NA	NA	TRBV7-2	TRBJ2-3	CASSRPPSDTQYF	TGTGCCAGCAGCCGCCCTCCCTCGGATACGCAGTATTTT
once	NA	TRBV7-9	TRBJ2-7	CASSPGGLSYEQYF	TGTGCCAGCAGTCCGGGGGGCCTCTCCTACGAGCAGTACTTC
NA	TRBD2	TRBV9	TRBJ2-3	CASSVVGLVRDTQYF	TGTGCCAGCAGCGTAGTGGGACTAGTAAGAGATACGCAGTATTTT
NA	NA	TRBV11-2	TRBJ1-1	CASSFWGMNTEAFF	TGTGCCAGCAGCTTTTGGGGAATGAACACTGAAGCTTTCTTT
NA	NA	TRBV7-8	TRBJ2-7	CASSLEGSGPEQYF	TGTGCCAGCAGCTTAGAAGGGTCAGGTCCCGAGCAGTACTTC
NA	NA	TRBV6-5	TRBJ1-2	CASSYDGINYGYTF	TGTGCCAGCAGTTACGATGGAATTAACTATGGCTACACCTTC
NA	TRBD1	TRBV19	TRBJ2-1	CASSPRQGARGEQFF	TGTGCCAGTAGCCCCCGACAGGGGGCGCGGGGTGAGCAGTTCTTC
NA	NA	TRBV11-1	TRBJ1-1	CASSSPTGMNTEAFF	TGTGCCAGCAGCTCACCAACAGGGATGAACACTGAAGCTTTCTTT